This passage covers 3 T cell receptor beta chains from one sample sequenced in a study of OX40 agonist ivuxolimab in advanced cancers. Sequencing used immunoSEQ multiplex PCR; TCRdb keeps in-frame clones, though not all of them. The table includes some 45,000 clones, approximately 86% detected once. Specimen: CD4+ or CD8+ T cells sorted from blood, collected in a trial of the OX40 agonist ivuxolimab. All receptors come from an adult with an advanced solid tumor such as melanoma, head and neck, liver or kidney cancer.

This CDR3 is CASSFSLPTDTQYF. Here the CDR3 DNA reads TGTGCCAGCTCCTTCTCGCTCCCCACAGATACGCAGTATTTT. The chain has TRBV7-6 and TRBJ2-3, with D unresolved. The CDR3 spans 14 residues. The germline CDR1 and CDR2 sequences are SGHVS and FNYEAQ. Between the trimmed V and J ends, which lost 8 bases and 2 bases, there was a span of 14 bases. Complete variable domain (other parts from reference TRBV7-6 and TRBJ2-3): GAGVSQSPRYKVTKRGQDVALRCDPISGHVSLYWYRQALGQGPEFLTYFNYEAQQDKSGLPNDRFSAERPEGSISTLTIQRTEQRDSAMYRCASSFSLPTDTQYFGPGTRLTVL.

This clone was observed a single time. The V call is TRBV5-1, the J call TRBJ2-3; weak D call: TRBD1 (6 bases). Trimming took 4 bases from V and 0 from J, leaving 15 bases between them. From germline, CDR1 is SGHRS and CDR2 YFSETQ. The CDR3 totals 16 residues. In DNA, the CDR3 is TGCGCCAGCAGCCTATACAGGGAAGGTAGCACAGATACGCAGTATTTT. The encoded protein is CASSLYREGSTDTQYF. The whole variable domain, remainder taken from reference TRBV5-1 and TRBJ2-3, is KAGVTQTPRYLIKTRGQQVTLSCSPISGHRSVSWYQQTPGQGLQFLFEYFSETQRNKGNFPGRFSGRQFSNSRSEMNVSTLELGDSALYLCASSLYREGSTDTQYFGPGTRLTVL.

The chain has TRBV19 and TRBJ1-1, with TRBD1 matching 10 bases. Germline V CDR1 and CDR2: LNHDA, SQIVND (reference sequence). Trimming took 4 bases from V and 4 from J; bases not matched to a gene: 3. The CDR3 is made up of 14 amino acids. CDR3 nucleotide sequence: TGTGCCAGTAGTACGGGACAGGGGATCACTGAAGCTTTCTTT. This sequence encodes CASSTGQGITEAFF.